The 15 T cell receptor beta chains given below trace back to one sample, sequenced in a study of regulatory T cells in long-lasting Graves disease. Stated time point: persistent/refractory GD, antithyroid drugs over 5 years with positive TRAb. Preparation of the TCR library used RNA extracted from PBMCs. Sequencing libraries for TCR beta were prepared with iRepertoire HTBI primers and Arm-PCR of CDR3 regions. MiXCR, applied by TCRdb to the multiplex PCR reads, yields one record per CDR3 protein. The sample has 500,000 to 700,000 distinct CDR3 sequences, 30% seen once. Here the sequenced sample was peripheral blood mononuclear cells (PBMCs), taken when the disease was refractory, from a patient treated with antithyroid drugs. These receptors came from a female donor with Graves disease.

This clonotype was seen a few times. The V gene is TRBV5-1, the J gene TRBJ1-4; the match to TRBD1 covers 7 bases. CDR1 is SGHRS and CDR2 is YFSETQ in the germline V gene. The junction had 7 bases not matched to a gene; V was cut back by 4 bases and J by 7 bases. This CDR3 has 14 amino acids. Written as DNA, the CDR3 is TGCGCCAGCAGCAAGACGGACAGGTCTGAAAAACTGTTTTTT. Translation: CASSKTDRSEKLFF. Looking up the rest from reference TRBV5-1 and TRBJ1-4 gives the full variable domain: KAGVTQTPRYLIKTRGQQVTLSCSPISGHRSVSWYQQTPGQGLQFLFEYFSETQRNKGNFPGRFSGRQFSNSRSEMNVSTLELGDSALYLCASSKTDRSEKLFFGSGTQLSVL.

Ten or more counts support this clonotype. This chain links TRBV11-1 with TRBJ2-1; 14 positions match TRBD2. V was pared by 5 bases and J by 8 bases, with 5 bases of the junction left unmatched. This CDR3 is 15 amino acids long. Germline V CDR1 and CDR2: SGHAT, FQDESV (reference sequence). Here the CDR3 reads CASSTGTSGSDEQFF. In nucleotides, the CDR3 is TGTGCCAGCAGCACCGGGACTAGCGGGAGTGATGAGCAGTTCTTC.

The genes are TRBV12-5 and TRBJ2-2, with D maybe TRBD2 (8 bases). Germline values: CDR1 LGHNT, CDR2 FRNRAP. The CDR3 consists of 21 residues. V shed 5 bases and J shed 0 bases, with 28 bases lying between them. In nucleotides, the CDR3 is TGTGCTAGTGGTAAGCGACAGGGAACTAGCGGAGAGATCTCGAACACCGGGGAGCTGTTTTTT. This codes for CASGKRQGTSGEISNTGELFF.

This clonotype was detected only a few times. At one end, the junction sequence differs from germline, possibly due to a read error. The V and J genes are TRBV28 and TRBJ1-5, with D perhaps matching TRBD1 (6 bases). Looked up from germline, CDR1 is MDHEN and CDR2 is SYDVKM. The CDR3 loop spans 15 amino acids. CDR3 DNA: TGTGCCAACAGTTTTTCAGGGGCAGGCAATCAGCCCCAGCATTTT. Its translation: CANSFSGAGNQPQHF.

V gene TRBV15 combines with J gene TRBJ1-1; D is unresolved. The germline V gene has CDR1 LNHNV and CDR2 YYDKDF (reference sequence). Trimming stripped 0 bases from V and 1 base from J, with 9 bases between. The CDR3 has 15 amino acids. CDR3 amino acids: CATSRDFAANTEAFF. The CDR3 DNA is TGTGCCACCAGCAGAGATTTTGCAGCGAACACTGAAGCTTTCTTT.

The J gene is TRBJ1-2, the V gene TRBV12-3 or TRBV12-4; D unclear. With 3 bases removed from V and 0 bases from J, the gap between germline ends came to 8 bases. The CDR3 has 14 residues. CDR3 region: CASSFSRTNYGYTF. For the CDR3, the DNA is TGTGCCAGCAGTTTTTCGCGCACTAACTATGGCTACACCTTC.

The genes are TRBV2 and TRBJ2-5; tentatively, D is TRBD2 (7 bases). V was trimmed by 6 bases and J by 3 bases, leaving 17 bases between them. The germline V gene has CDR1 SNHLY and CDR2 FYNNEI. The CDR3 extends over 15 amino acids. CDR3 bases: TGTGCCAGCAGGGGGGGGCTTGCTAATAAAGAGACCCAGTACTTC. This translates into CASRGGLANKETQYF.

This clonotype was seen many times. V gene TRBV12-3 or TRBV12-4 combines with J gene TRBJ1-1; no clear D gene. The V end lost 3 bases, the J end lost 6 bases, and 8 bases lay between the germline ends. The CDR3 sequence is 12 residues long. CDR3 coding DNA: TGTGCCAGCAGTTTGTCGCTGGCTGAAGCTTTCTTT. Amino acids: CASSLSLAEAFF.

The chain links TRBV7-9 to TRBJ1-1; D is possibly TRBD1 (5 bases). Germline V gives CDR1 SEHNR, CDR2 FQNEAQ (reference sequence). The CDR3 is made up of 19 amino acids. V was trimmed by 2 bases and J by 0 bases, leaving 22 bases between them. The CDR3 spells CASSLTVRWGAGMNTEAFF. The CDR3 DNA reads as TGTGCCAGCAGCTTAACCGTCCGCTGGGGCGCGGGAATGAACACTGAAGCTTTCTTT. Using reference TRBV7-9 and TRBJ1-1 for the parts outside the CDR3, the full variable domain is DTGVSQNPRHKITKRGQNVTFRCDPISEHNRLYWYRQTLGQGPEFLTYFQNEAQLEKSRLLSDRFSAERPKGSFSTLEIQRTEQGDSAMYLCASSLTVRWGAGMNTEAFFGQGTRLTVV.

This clonotype was observed a few times. The V gene is TRBV12-3 or TRBV12-4, the J gene TRBJ1-1, with D uncertain. The CDR3 totals 14 residues. V lost 6 bases, J lost 0 bases, and 11 bases lay in between. DNA of the CDR3: TGTGCCAGCAGGTTACAGAACATGAACACTGAAGCTTTCTTT. Amino acids: CASRLQNMNTEAFF.

This chain connects TRBV19 to TRBJ1-5; tentative D call: TRBD1 (6 bases). The CDR3 has 14 amino acids. Trimming took 7 bases from V and 3 from J, leaving 13 bases between them. The V gene's germline CDR1 is LNHDA and CDR2 SQIVND (reference sequence). The CDR3, as DNA: TGTGCCAGTAAGTGGGGGGCGAACAATCAGCCCCAGCATTTT. Protein sequence: CASKWGANNQPQHF.

This clonotype was seen at least ten times. The rearrangement links TRBV12-5 to TRBJ1-4; TRBD1 is a possible D gene (6 bases). CDR3 length equals 16 residues. The V gene lost 5 bases and the J gene lost 0 bases, with 13 bases spanning the gap. Germline assignment: CDR1 LGHNT and CDR2 FRNRAP. The CDR3 loop reads CASGPGTSPTNEKLFF. The CDR3 bases are TGTGCTAGTGGTCCCGGGACATCCCCAACTAATGAAAAACTGTTTTTT.

This clonotype was seen ten or more times. The rearrangement uses TRBV28 and TRBJ1-2; 8 bases are a match to TRBD1. V dropped 5 bases and J dropped 6; count of bases not matched to a gene: 8. Germline assignment: CDR1 MDHEN and CDR2 SYDVKM. CDR3 size: 14 residues. CDR3 nucleotide sequence: TGTGCCAGCAGTCCAGTCGACAGGGGTGATGGCTACACCTTC. Translated, it gives CASSPVDRGDGYTF.

This sequence joins TRBV6-2 or TRBV6-3 and TRBJ2-2, with no clear D. This CDR3 region has 11 residues. The V and J ends lost 6 bases and 7 bases respectively, with 6 bases between them. The V gene's germline CDR1 is MNHEY and CDR2 SVGEGT. CDR3 sequence (DNA): TGTGCCAGCAGCACGGACGGGGAGCTGTTTTTT. This codes for CASSTDGELFF.

This clonotype was recorded a few times. The chain recombines TRBV6-5 with TRBJ1-4, with 10 bases matching TRBD1. In germline, CDR1 is MNHEY, CDR2 SVGAGI. The CDR3 loop spans 15 amino acids. Trimming cost V 0 bases and J 6 bases; bases outside gene matches: 1. This CDR3 is CASSYSGTGDEKLFF. In nucleotides, the CDR3 is TGTGCCAGCAGTTACTCCGGGACAGGGGATGAAAAACTGTTTTTT.